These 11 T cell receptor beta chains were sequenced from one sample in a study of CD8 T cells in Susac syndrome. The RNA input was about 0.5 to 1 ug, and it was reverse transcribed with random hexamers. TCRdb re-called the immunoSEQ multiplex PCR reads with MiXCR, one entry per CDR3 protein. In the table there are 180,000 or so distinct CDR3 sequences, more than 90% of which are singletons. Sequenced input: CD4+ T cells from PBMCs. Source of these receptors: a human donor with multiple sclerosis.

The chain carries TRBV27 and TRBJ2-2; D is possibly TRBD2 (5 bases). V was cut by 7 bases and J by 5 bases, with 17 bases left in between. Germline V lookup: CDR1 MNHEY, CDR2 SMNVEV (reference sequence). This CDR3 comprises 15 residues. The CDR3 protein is CASMGDRGRTGELFF. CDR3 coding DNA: TGTGCCAGCATGGGAGACCGGGGTCGAACCGGGGAGCTGTTTTTT.

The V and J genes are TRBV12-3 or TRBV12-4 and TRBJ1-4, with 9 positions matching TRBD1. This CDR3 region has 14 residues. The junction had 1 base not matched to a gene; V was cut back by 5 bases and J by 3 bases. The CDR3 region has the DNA TGTGCCAGCAGTAGGACAGGGGCTAATGAAAAACTGTTTTTT. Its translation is CASSRTGANEKLFF.

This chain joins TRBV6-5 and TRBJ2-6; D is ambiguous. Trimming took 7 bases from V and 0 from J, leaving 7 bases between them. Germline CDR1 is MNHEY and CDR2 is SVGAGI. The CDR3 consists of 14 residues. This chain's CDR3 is CASTVNSGANVLTF. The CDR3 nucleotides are TGTGCCAGCACAGTAAACTCTGGGGCCAACGTCCTGACTTTC.

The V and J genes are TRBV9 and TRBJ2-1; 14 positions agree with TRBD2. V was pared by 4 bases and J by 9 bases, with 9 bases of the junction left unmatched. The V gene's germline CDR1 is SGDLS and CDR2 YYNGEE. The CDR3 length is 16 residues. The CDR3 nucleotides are TGTGCCAGCAGCCCCCCGGGACTAGCGGGGGAAGGTGAGCAGTTCTTC. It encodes CASSPPGLAGEGEQFF.

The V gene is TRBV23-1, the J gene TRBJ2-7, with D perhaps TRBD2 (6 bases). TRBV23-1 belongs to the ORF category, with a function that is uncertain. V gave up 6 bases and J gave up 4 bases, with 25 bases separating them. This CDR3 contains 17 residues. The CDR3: CASSLGTGHIEGYEQYF. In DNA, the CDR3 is TGCGCCAGCAGCCTCGGGACTGGCCACATAGAGGGATACGAGCAGTACTTC.

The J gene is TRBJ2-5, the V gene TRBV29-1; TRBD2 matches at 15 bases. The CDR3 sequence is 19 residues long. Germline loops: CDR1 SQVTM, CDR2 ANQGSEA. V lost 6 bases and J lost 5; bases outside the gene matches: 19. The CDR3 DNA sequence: TGCAGCGTGTTTTACACCGGGACTAGCGGGGGGCCCTGGGGGGAGACCCAGTACTTC. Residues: CSVFYTGTSGGPWGETQYF. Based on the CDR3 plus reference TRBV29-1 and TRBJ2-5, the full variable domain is SAVISQKPSRDICQRGTSLTIQCQVDSQVTMMFWYRQQPGQSLTLIATANQGSEATYESGFVIDKFPISRPNLTFSTLTVSNMSPEDSSIYLCSVFYTGTSGGPWGETQYFGPGTRLLVL.

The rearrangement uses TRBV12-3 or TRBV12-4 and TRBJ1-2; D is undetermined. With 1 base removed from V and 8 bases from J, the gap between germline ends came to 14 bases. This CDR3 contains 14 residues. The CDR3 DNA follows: TGTGCCAGCAGTTTAGAAAGGACCCACGAGGGCTACACCTTC. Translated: CASSLERTHEGYTF.

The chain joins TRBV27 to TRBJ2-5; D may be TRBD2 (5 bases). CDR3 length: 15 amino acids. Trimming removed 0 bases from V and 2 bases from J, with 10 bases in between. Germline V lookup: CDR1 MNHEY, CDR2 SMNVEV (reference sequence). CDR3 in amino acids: CASSLSIGVQETQYF. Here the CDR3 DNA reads TGTGCCAGCAGTTTATCGATCGGGGTTCAAGAGACCCAGTACTTC.

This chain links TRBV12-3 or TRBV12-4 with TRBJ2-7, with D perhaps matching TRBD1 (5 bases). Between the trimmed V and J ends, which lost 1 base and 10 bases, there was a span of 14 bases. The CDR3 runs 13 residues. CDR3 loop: CASSLGQGPRQYF. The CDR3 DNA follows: TGTGCCAGCAGTTTAGGCCAGGGCCCTAGACAGTACTTC.

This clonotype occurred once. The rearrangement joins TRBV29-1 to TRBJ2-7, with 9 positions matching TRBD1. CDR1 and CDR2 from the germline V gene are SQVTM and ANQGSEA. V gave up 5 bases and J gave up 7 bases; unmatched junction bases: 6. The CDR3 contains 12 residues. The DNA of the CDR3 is TGCAGCGTTCGCGACAGGGGGTTAGAGCAGTACTTC. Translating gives CSVRDRGLEQYF.

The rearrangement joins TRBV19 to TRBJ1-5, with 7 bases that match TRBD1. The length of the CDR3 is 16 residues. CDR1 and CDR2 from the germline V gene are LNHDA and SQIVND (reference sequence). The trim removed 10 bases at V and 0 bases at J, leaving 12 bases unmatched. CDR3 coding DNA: TGTGCCACCAAGGGACAGCCTAACTATAGCAATCAGCCCCAGCATTTT. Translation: CATKGQPNYSNQPQHF.